Below are 30 T cell receptor beta chains sequenced from a single sample in a study of T cells in localized non-small cell lung cancer. Data came from immunoSEQ multiplex PCR; TCRdb stores just in-frame clones and leaves some out. Of around 35,000 clones detected, just under 80% appear once; the ten largest clones hold approximately 16%. Source: peripheral blood, taken before any cancer treatment. These receptors were collected from a male donor older than 55 with stage III squamous cell lung carcinoma.

The rearrangement joins TRBV4-3 to TRBJ2-2, with 7 positions matching TRBD2. Trimming cost V 0 bases and J 4 bases; bases outside gene matches: 17. Germline-derived CDR1 and CDR2 are LGHNA and YSLEER. This CDR3 spans 20 amino acids. CDR3 in amino acids: CASSQDPYSGRGVSTGELFF. The CDR3 DNA follows: TGCGCCAGCAGCCAAGATCCTTACTCGGGGAGGGGAGTAAGCACCGGGGAGCTGTTTTTT.

V usage is TRBV28 and J usage is TRBJ2-1; TRBD2 agrees at 13 bases. Germline trimming cut 3 bases from V and 7 bases from J; bases unmatched to any gene: 9. This CDR3 region has 17 residues. Germline lookup yields CDR1 MDHEN and CDR2 SYDVKM. The CDR3 here is CASSFPRTSGSFNEQFF. CDR3 in DNA: TGTGCCAGCAGTTTTCCTCGGACTAGCGGGAGCTTTAATGAGCAGTTCTTC.

The chain uses TRBV18 and TRBJ1-5; TRBD1 matches 10 bases. CDR1 is KGHSH, CDR2 LQKENI, per germline. V dropped 4 bases and J dropped 0; count of bases not matched to a gene: 12. CDR3 length equals 19 residues. The CDR3 bases are TGTGCCAGCTCACTAAAGGGACAGGGGACTACAATTAGCAATCAGCCCCAGCATTTT. This sequence encodes CASSLKGQGTTISNQPQHF.

The chain has TRBV9 and TRBJ1-4; D is ambiguous. The CDR3 spans 14 residues. Trimming left V 0 bases short and J 4 bases short, with 7 bases between. Germline V CDR1 and CDR2: SGDLS, YYNGEE. The CDR3, as DNA: TGTGCCAGCAGCGTAGGGCAGGATAATGAAAAACTGTTTTTT. It translates to CASSVGQDNEKLFF.

The chain combines TRBV20-1 with TRBJ1-4; D might be TRBD1 (6 bases). Trimming took off 7 bases at V and 5 bases at J, with 8 bases between the two ends. The germline V gene has CDR1 DFQATT and CDR2 SNEGSKA (reference sequence). The CDR3 runs to 11 residues. CDR3 loop: CSVQGNEKLFF. The CDR3 nucleotides are TGCAGTGTACAGGGAAATGAAAAACTGTTTTTT.

The genes are TRBV28 and TRBJ1-1; D is unresolved. Germline-derived CDR1 and CDR2 are MDHEN and SYDVKM. V lost 3 bases to trimming and J lost 4 bases, with 9 bases between them. The CDR3 loop spans 13 amino acids. CDR3 loop: CASSFSPPTEAFF. CDR3 bases: TGTGCCAGCAGTTTTTCCCCCCCCACTGAAGCTTTCTTT.

This clone is medium-sized within its sample. Other DNA sequences from this sample encode an identical CDR3 as well. The rearrangement links TRBV7-9 to TRBJ1-4; TRBD1 matches at 8 bases. The germline V gene has CDR1 SEHNR and CDR2 FQNEAQ (reference sequence). V lost 4 bases to trimming and J lost 7 bases; unmatched junction nucleotides: 5. The CDR3 runs to 14 residues. CDR3 coding DNA: TGTGCCAGCAGCTCCGGACAGGGTGCTGAAAAACTGTTTTTT. This sequence encodes CASSSGQGAEKLFF.

The chain joins TRBV27 to TRBJ1-1, with 7 bases lining up with TRBD1. The CDR3 has 16 amino acids. Trimming took 8 bases from V and 6 from J; bases not matched to a gene: 18. Germline values: CDR1 MNHEY, CDR2 SMNVEV (reference sequence). CDR3 sequence reads: CASYSRRGGPSAEAFF. In nucleotides, the CDR3 is TGTGCCAGCTACTCCCGCAGGGGGGGGCCCTCAGCTGAAGCTTTCTTT.

V and J are TRBV10-1 and TRBJ1-5, with TRBD1 identical over 8 bases. The CDR3 runs 14 residues. V shed 5 bases and J 7 bases; nucleotides not matched to a gene: 7. Germline CDR1 reads WNHNN; CDR2 reads SYGVQD (reference sequence). DNA of the CDR3: TGCGCCAGCAGTCCCGACAGGGGTGGCCAGCCCCAGCATTTT. The encoded protein is CASSPDRGGQPQHF.

The chain couples TRBV7-2 to TRBJ2-6, with 8 positions matching TRBD1. J gave up 0 bases and V 5 bases, and 9 bases lay outside the gene matches. Germline assignment: CDR1 SGHTA and CDR2 FQGNSA. The CDR3 loop spans 18 amino acids. The DNA for the CDR3 is TGTGCCAGCAGCCCCTGGACAGGGATGTACTCTGGGGCCAACGTCCTGACTTTC. Its translation is CASSPWTGMYSGANVLTF.

This rearrangement joins TRBV6-5 to TRBJ1-4; the D gene is possibly TRBD1 (5 bases). This CDR3 is 15 amino acids long. V was cut by 0 bases and J by 0 bases, with 5 bases left in between. Germline-derived CDR1 and CDR2 are MNHEY and SVGAGI. For the CDR3, the DNA is TGTGCCAGCAGTTACTCGGGGCCAACTAATGAAAAACTGTTTTTT. This sequence encodes CASSYSGPTNEKLFF.

This clone was seen more than once but under ten times. This chain connects TRBV11-2 to TRBJ2-3; D gene unclear. CDR3 size: 14 residues. CDR1 SGHAT and CDR2 FQNNGV come from the germline V gene. The V end was cut by 5 bases, the J end by 4 bases, with 13 bases between. CDR3 region: CASSHNDGPDTQYF. Here the CDR3 DNA reads TGTGCCAGCAGCCATAATGATGGGCCAGATACGCAGTATTTT.

The chain recombines TRBV7-2 with TRBJ1-2; unclear D gene. Trimming removed 4 bases from V and 4 bases from J, with 19 bases in between. Germline assignment: CDR1 SGHTA and CDR2 FQGNSA. The CDR3 is made up of 16 amino acids. The CDR3 is CASSSRINTNSYGYTF. The CDR3 DNA sequence: TGTGCCAGCAGCTCACGGATTAATACGAACTCCTATGGCTACACCTTC.

The chain recombines TRBV27 with TRBJ1-2; the match to TRBD1 covers 8 bases. There are 13 residues in the CDR3. V gave up 6 bases and J gave up 4 bases; unmatched junction bases: 4. The germline V gene has CDR1 MNHEY and CDR2 SMNVEV (reference sequence). CDR3 nucleotides: TGTGCCAGCAGAGGACAGGGCGGCTATGGCTACACCTTC. This sequence encodes CASRGQGGYGYTF.

There are a few counts of this clone. V usage is TRBV10-3 and J usage is TRBJ2-1, with unresolved D. This CDR3 has 13 residues. V was cut by 4 bases and J by 5 bases, with 9 bases left in between. The germline gives CDR1 ENHRY, CDR2 SYGVKD. The CDR3 sequence is CAISVGQNNEQFF. In DNA form, the CDR3 reads TGTGCCATCAGTGTAGGGCAGAACAATGAGCAGTTCTTC.

This clone has just a few counts. This chain links TRBV30 with TRBJ1-3; D not resolved. V was clipped by 4 bases and J by 4 bases, with 5 bases between them. Per germline, CDR1 GTSNPN and CDR2 SVGIG (reference sequence). The CDR3 extends over 11 amino acids. The CDR3 is CAWMGGNTIYF. CDR3 bases: TGTGCCTGGATGGGGGGAAACACCATATATTTT.

V is TRBV9 and J is TRBJ2-7; 11 bases fit TRBD2. The J segment lost 5 bases and the V segment lost 4 bases, leaving 8 bases of the junction unmatched. Germline V gives CDR1 SGDLS, CDR2 YYNGEE. The CDR3 spans 15 residues. The CDR3 DNA follows: TGTGCCAGCAGCCCACGACTAGCGGGAAGCGACGAGCAGTACTTC. Translating gives CASSPRLAGSDEQYF.

This chain connects TRBV18 to TRBJ1-2; maybe TRBD1 (6 bases). V was clipped by 3 bases and J by 6 bases, with 14 bases between them. Germline V gene data show CDR1 as KGHSH and CDR2 as LQKENI. This CDR3 region has 14 residues. CDR3 residues: CASSPETRGDGYTF. CDR3 sequence (DNA): TGTGCCAGCTCACCTGAAACGAGGGGGGATGGCTACACCTTC. Filled out from reference TRBV18 and TRBJ1-2, the complete variable domain reads NAGVMQNPRHLVRRRGQEARLRCSPMKGHSHVYWYRQLPEEGLKFMVYLQKENIIDESGMPKERFSAEFPKEGPSILRIQQVVRGDSAAYFCASSPETRGDGYTFGSGTRLTVV.

The chain combines TRBV9 with TRBJ1-2, with 8 bases aligning to TRBD1. The ends lost 4 bases at V and 5 bases at J; junction bases unmatched: 7. The CDR3 totals 14 residues. Germline lookup yields CDR1 SGDLS and CDR2 YYNGEE. Written as DNA, the CDR3 is TGTGCCAGCAGCACGACAGGGGCGGTGTATGGCTACACCTTC. As protein: CASSTTGAVYGYTF.

The genes are TRBV28 and TRBJ1-4, with D uncertain. Germline lookup yields CDR1 MDHEN and CDR2 SYDVKM. Trimming removed 5 bases at V and 7 bases at J, with 17 bases between. There are 15 residues in the CDR3. The CDR3 coding sequence is TGTGCCAGCAGTGACGGGCCTTGGGCTAGTGAAAAACTGTTTTTT. This sequence encodes CASSDGPWASEKLFF.

The chain links TRBV14 to TRBJ2-2; tentatively, D is TRBD2 (6 bases). The CDR3 covers 15 residues. V lost 0 bases and J lost 5, with 10 bases in between. Germline-derived CDR1 and CDR2 are SGHDN and FVKESK. The CDR3 coding sequence is TGTGCCAGCAGCCAAGACCGGAGGGGTACCGGGGAGCTGTTTTTT. Amino acid sequence: CASSQDRRGTGELFF. Using reference TRBV14 and TRBJ2-2 for the parts outside the CDR3, the full variable domain is EAGVTQFPSHSVIEKGQTVTLRCDPISGHDNLYWYRRVMGKEIKFLLHFVKESKQDESGMPNNRFLAERTGGTYSTLKVQPAELEDSGVYFCASSQDRRGTGELFFGEGSRLTVL.

The V gene is TRBV6-6, the J gene TRBJ2-3; D not certain. The germline V and J ends were trimmed by 0 bases and 2 bases, with 9 bases remaining between them. The V gene's germline CDR1 is MNHNY and CDR2 SVGAGI (reference sequence). The CDR3 is 15 amino acids. The CDR3 loop is CASSYSRQNTDTQYF. CDR3 coding DNA: TGTGCCAGCAGTTACTCGAGGCAGAACACAGATACGCAGTATTTT.

The J gene is TRBJ1-2, the V gene TRBV2, with 7 nucleotides matching TRBD1. This CDR3 has 15 amino acids. Trimming at V came to 6 bases and at J to 4 bases, leaving 11 bases not matched to a gene. Germline CDR1 reads SNHLY; CDR2 reads FYNNEI. The CDR3 sequence is CASRRDRTTSYGYTF. The DNA of the CDR3 is TGTGCCAGCAGGCGGGACAGAACCACAAGCTATGGCTACACCTTC.

This clone was counted a few times. The genes are TRBV28 and TRBJ1-2; a possible D gene is TRBD1 (5 bases). V was trimmed by 3 bases and J by 0 bases, leaving 17 bases between them. The CDR3 has 17 residues. CDR1 is MDHEN, CDR2 SYDVKM, per germline. The CDR3 spells CASSFSPRDSTNYGYTF. In DNA, the CDR3 is TGTGCCAGCAGTTTTTCGCCCAGGGACTCAACTAACTATGGCTACACCTTC.

This chain joins TRBV29-1 and TRBJ2-7, with 7 positions matching TRBD1. In germline, CDR1 is SQVTM, CDR2 ANQGSEA. The CDR3 runs to 13 residues. Trimming took 5 bases from V and 2 from J; bases not matched to a gene: 6. CDR3 sequence (DNA): TGCAGCGTTAAACAGGGGCTGGCCTACGAGCAGTACTTC. It translates to CSVKQGLAYEQYF.

J is TRBJ2-2 and V is TRBV7-3, with 9 bases matching TRBD2. V was clipped by 5 bases and J by 6 bases; unmatched bases: 7. The CDR3 consists of 15 residues. CDR1 is SGHTA, CDR2 FQGTGA, per germline. Here the CDR3 reads CASSRSGSVPGELFF. The CDR3 nucleotides read TGTGCCAGCAGCCGTAGCGGGAGTGTTCCCGGGGAGCTGTTTTTT.

The chain employs TRBV5-8 and TRBJ2-7; TRBD1 or TRBD2 may be the D gene (6 bases each). Trimming cost V 5 bases and J 6 bases, with 12 bases left between them. The CDR3 spans 12 residues. Germline CDR1 reads SGHTS; CDR2 reads YDEGEE. The CDR3 spells CASRWGAAEQYF. The CDR3 coding sequence is TGTGCCAGCAGGTGGGGGGCGGCCGAGCAGTACTTC.

The V call is TRBV7-6, the J call TRBJ2-2; 7 bases agree with TRBD1. J was trimmed by 0 bases and V by 6 bases; bases with no gene match: 4. The germline CDR1 and CDR2 sequences are SGHVS and FNYEAQ. The length of the CDR3 is 15 residues. The DNA of the CDR3 is TGTGCCAGCAGAGCCGGGACAGCGAACACCGGGGAGCTGTTTTTT. It is translated as CASRAGTANTGELFF.

This clone has a handful of counts. This chain joins TRBV11-2 and TRBJ2-1; D call uncertain. Trimming shortened V by 1 base and J by 6 bases, and 4 bases separated the two germline ends. The CDR3 runs to 12 residues. Germline assignment: CDR1 SGHAT and CDR2 FQNNGV. The DNA of the CDR3 is TGTGCCAGCAGCTTAGGCACCAATGAGCAGTTCTTC. It codes for CASSLGTNEQFF.

The V and J genes are TRBV4-1 and TRBJ2-5; a weak D match, TRBD2 (6 bases). The germline V gene encodes CDR1 MGHRA and CDR2 YSYEKL. This CDR3 is 13 amino acids long. The V and J ends lost 4 bases and 4 bases respectively, with 10 bases between them. CDR3 sequence: CASSPRLVETQYF. CDR3 coding DNA: TGCGCCAGCAGCCCCCGACTAGTAGAGACCCAGTACTTC.